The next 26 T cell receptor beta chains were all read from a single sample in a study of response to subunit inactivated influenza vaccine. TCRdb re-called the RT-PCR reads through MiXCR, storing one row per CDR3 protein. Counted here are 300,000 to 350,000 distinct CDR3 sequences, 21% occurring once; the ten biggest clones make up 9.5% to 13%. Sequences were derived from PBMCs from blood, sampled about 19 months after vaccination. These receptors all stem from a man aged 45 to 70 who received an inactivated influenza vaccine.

The CDR3 loop reads CSARDPIGGSNQPQHF. The CDR3 DNA follows: TGCAGTGCTAGAGATCCGATCGGAGGGAGCAATCAGCCCCAGCATTTT. The V and J genes are TRBV20-1 and TRBJ1-5, with D unclear. The CDR3 runs 16 residues. Trimming took off 0 bases at V and 1 base at J, with 13 bases between the two ends. The germline V gene has CDR1 DFQATT and CDR2 SNEGSKA (reference sequence).

The CDR3 nucleotides are TGTGCCAGCAGCTTTACGGTGGCGGGAGGATACAATGAGCAGTTCTTC. It translates to CASSFTVAGGYNEQFF. The chain recombines TRBV6-2 or TRBV6-3 with TRBJ2-1, with 8 nucleotides matching TRBD2. V was clipped by 6 bases and J by 4 bases; unmatched bases: 11. The CDR3 sequence is 16 residues long. Germline V gene data show CDR1 as MNHEY and CDR2 as SVGEGT.

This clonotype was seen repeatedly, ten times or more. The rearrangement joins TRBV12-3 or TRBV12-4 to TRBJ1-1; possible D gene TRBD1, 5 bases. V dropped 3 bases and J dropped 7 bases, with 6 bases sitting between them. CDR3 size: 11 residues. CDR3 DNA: TGTGCCAGCAGTTTGGGGCTTGAAGCTTTCTTT. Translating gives CASSLGLEAFF.

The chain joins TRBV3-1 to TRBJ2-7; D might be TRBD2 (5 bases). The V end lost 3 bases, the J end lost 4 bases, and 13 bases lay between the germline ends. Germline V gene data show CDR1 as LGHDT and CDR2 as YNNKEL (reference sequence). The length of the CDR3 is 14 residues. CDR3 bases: TGTGCCAGCAGCCATGCCCCGGGGTCTTACGAGCAGTACTTC. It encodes CASSHAPGSYEQYF.

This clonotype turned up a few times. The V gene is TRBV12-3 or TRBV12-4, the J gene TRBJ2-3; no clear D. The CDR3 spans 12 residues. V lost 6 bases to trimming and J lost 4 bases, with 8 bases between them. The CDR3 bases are TGTGCCAGCAGCAACCAGGCAGATACGCAGTATTTT. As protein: CASSNQADTQYF.

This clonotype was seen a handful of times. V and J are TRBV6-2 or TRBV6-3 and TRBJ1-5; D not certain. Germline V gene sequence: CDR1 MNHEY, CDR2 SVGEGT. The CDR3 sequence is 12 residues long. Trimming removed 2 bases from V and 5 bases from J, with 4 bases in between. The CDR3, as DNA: TGTGCCAGCAGTTACGGCCATCAGCCCCAGCATTTT. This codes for CASSYGHQPQHF.

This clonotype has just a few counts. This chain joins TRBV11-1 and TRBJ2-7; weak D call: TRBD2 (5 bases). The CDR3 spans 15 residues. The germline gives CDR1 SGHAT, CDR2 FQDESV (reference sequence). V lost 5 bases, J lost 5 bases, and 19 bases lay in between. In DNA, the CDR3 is TGTGCCAGCAGCATCGCGGACTCGTCAACCCACGAGCAGTACTTC. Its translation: CASSIADSSTHEQYF.

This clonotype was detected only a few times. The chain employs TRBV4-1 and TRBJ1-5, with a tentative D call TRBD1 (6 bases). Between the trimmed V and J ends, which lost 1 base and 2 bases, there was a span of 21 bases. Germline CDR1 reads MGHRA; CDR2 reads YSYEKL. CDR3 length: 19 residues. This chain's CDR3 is CASSQGAGTHWTGNQPQHF. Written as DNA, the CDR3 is TGCGCCAGCAGCCAAGGGGCCGGGACACACTGGACGGGCAATCAGCCCCAGCATTTT.

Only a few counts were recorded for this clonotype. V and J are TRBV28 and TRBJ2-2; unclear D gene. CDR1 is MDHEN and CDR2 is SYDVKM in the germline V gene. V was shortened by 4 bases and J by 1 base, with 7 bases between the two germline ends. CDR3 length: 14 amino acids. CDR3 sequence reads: CASSSAQNTGELFF. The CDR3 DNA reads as TGTGCCAGCAGTTCCGCACAGAACACCGGGGAGCTGTTTTTT.

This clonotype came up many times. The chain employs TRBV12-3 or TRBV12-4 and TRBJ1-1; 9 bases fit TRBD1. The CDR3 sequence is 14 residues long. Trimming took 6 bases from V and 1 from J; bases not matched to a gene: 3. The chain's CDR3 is CASRGQGKNTEAFF. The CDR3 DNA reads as TGTGCCAGCAGAGGACAGGGGAAGAACACTGAAGCTTTCTTT.

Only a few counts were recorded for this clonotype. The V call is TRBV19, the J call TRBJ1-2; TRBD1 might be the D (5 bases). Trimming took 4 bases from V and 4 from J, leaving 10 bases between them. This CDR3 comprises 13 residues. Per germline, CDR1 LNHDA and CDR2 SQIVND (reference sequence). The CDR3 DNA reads TGTGCCAGTAGTAAGACAGTTTTCTATGGCTACACCTTC. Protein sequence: CASSKTVFYGYTF.

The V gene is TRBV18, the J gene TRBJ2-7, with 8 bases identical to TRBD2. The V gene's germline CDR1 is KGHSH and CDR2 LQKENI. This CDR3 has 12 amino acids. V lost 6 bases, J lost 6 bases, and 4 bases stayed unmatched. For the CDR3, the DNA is TGTGCCAGCTCGACTAGCGACGTCGAGCAGTACTTC. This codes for CASSTSDVEQYF.

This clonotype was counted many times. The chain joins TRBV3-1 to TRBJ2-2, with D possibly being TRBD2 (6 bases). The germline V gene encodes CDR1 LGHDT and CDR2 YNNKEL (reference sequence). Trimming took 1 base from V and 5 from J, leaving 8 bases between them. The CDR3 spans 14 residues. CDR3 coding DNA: TGTGCCAGCAGCCAAGTTGCGGGGACCGGGGAGCTGTTTTTT. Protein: CASSQVAGTGELFF.

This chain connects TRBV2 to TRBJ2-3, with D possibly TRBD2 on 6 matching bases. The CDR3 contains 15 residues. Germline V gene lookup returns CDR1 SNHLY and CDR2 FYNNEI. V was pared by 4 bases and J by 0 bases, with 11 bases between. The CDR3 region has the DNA TGTGCCAGCAGTGCAAGGAGGGCCAGCACAGATACGCAGTATTTT. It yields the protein CASSARRASTDTQYF.

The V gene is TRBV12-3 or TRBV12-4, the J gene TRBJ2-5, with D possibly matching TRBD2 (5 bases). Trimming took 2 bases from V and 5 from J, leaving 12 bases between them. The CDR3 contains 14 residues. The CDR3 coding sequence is TGTGCCAGCAGTTTATCCGGGGTTCGGGAGACCCAGTACTTC. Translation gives CASSLSGVRETQYF.

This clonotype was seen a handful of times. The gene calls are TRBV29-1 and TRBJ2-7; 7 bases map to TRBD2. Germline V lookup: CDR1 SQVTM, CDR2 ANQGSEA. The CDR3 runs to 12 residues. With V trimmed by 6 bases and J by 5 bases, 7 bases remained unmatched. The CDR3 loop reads CSVTGGTHEQYF. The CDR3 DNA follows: TGCAGCGTCACGGGGGGAACCCACGAGCAGTACTTC.

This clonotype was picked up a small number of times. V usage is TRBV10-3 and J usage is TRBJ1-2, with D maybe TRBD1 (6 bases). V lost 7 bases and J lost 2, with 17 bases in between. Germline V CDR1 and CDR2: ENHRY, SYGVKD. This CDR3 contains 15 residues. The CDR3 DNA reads TGTGCCATCAACGGACAGTGGGGGCCCAACTATGGCTACACCTTC. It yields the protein CAINGQWGPNYGYTF.

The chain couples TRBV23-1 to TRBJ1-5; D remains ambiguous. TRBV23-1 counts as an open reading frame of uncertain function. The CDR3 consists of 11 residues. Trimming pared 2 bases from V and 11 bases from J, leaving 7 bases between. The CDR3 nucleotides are TGCGCCAGCAGTCAAAATGAGGCCCAGCATTTT. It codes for CASSQNEAQHF.

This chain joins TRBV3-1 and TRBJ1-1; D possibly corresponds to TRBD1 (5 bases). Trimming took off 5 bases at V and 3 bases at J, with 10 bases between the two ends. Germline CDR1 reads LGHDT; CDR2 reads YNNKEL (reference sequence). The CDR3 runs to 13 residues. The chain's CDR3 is CASSTTGDTEAFF. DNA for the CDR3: TGTGCCAGCAGCACAACGGGGGACACTGAAGCTTTCTTT.

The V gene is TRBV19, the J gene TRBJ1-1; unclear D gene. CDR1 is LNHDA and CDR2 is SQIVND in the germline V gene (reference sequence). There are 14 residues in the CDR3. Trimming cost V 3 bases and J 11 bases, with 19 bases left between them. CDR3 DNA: TGTGCCAGTAGTATTGGGCCAGTATCAGCGGGGGCTTTCTTT. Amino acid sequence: CASSIGPVSAGAFF. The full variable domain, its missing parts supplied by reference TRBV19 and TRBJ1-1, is DGGITQSPKYLFRKEGQNVTLSCEQNLNHDAMYWYRQDPGQGLRLIYYSQIVNDFQKGDIAEGYSVSREKKESFPLTVTSAQKNPTAFYLCASSIGPVSAGAFFGQGTRLTVV.

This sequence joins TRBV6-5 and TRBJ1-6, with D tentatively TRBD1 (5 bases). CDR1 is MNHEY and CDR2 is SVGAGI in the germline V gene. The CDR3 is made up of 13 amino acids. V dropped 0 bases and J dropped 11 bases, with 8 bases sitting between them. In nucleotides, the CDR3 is TGTGCCAGCAGTTACTCGAGGGGTACACCCCTCCACTTT. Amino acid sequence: CASSYSRGTPLHF.

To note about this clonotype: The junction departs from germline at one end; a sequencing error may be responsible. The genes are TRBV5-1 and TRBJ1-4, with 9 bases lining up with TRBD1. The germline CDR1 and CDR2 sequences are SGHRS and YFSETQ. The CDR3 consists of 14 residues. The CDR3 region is CDSSVTGGNEKLFF. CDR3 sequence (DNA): TGCGACAGCAGCGTGACAGGGGGTAATGAAAAACTGTTTTTT.

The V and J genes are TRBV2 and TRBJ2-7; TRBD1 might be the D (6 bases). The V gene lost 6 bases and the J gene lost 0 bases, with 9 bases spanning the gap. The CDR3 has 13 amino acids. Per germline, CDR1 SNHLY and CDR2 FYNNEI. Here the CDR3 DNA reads TGTGCCAGCAGGCAGGGGCCCTCCTACGAGCAGTACTTC. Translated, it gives CASRQGPSYEQYF.

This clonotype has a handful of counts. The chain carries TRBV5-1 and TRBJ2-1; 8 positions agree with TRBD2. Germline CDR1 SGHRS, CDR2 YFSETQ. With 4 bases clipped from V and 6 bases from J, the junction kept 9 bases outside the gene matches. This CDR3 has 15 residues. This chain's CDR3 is CASSRGTSNSNEQFF. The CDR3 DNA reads TGCGCCAGCAGCCGTGGGACTAGTAATTCCAATGAGCAGTTCTTC.

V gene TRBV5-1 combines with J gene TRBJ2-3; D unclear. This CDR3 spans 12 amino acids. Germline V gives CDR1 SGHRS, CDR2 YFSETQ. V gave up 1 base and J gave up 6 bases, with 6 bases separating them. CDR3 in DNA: TGCGCCAGCAGCTTGTTGGACGATACGCAGTATTTT. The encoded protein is CASSLLDDTQYF.

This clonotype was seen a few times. CDR3 nucleotides: TGTGCCAGCAGCCAAGTCGCAGATCCCTACGAGCAGTACTTC. It codes for CASSQVADPYEQYF. The V gene is TRBV4-2, the J gene TRBJ2-7, with D unresolved. The CDR3 loop spans 14 amino acids. The V gene lost 1 base and the J gene lost 2 bases, with 9 bases spanning the gap. Germline V lookup: CDR1 LGHNA, CDR2 YNFKEQ.